This T cell receptor (beta chain) derives from a study of PD-L1 blockade in urothelial cancer. The CDR3 spans 13 residues. The V gene lost 5 bases and the J gene lost 6 bases, with 12 bases spanning the gap. CDR1 MGHRA and CDR2 YSYEKL come from the germline V gene. PCRs each included synthetic TCR analog templates spiked in. Generated by immunoSEQ multiplex PCR, the TCRdb table keeps only in-frame clones and is missing some. The data show about 49,000 clones, approximately 90% seen once. Patients suffered from locally advanced or metastatic urothelial carcinoma. Each patient gave between 1 and 8 samples, pretreatment and on-treatment.

This sequence was found in a man aged 60-69 years with urothelial cancer. The source was PBMCs, collected around atezolizumab (anti-PD-L1) treatment. The chain links TRBV4-1 to TRBJ2-3, with D tentatively TRBD2 (5 bases). The CDR3 coding sequence is TGCGCCAGCAGCTTTGGACGGAGGGATACGCAGTATTTT. Encoded protein: CASSFGRRDTQYF.